One and the same sample provided the 29 T cell receptor beta chains below, sequenced in a study of blood T cell repertoires in COVID-19 (dated by TCRdb to about 2020). The method behind the library was the immunoSEQ multiplex PCR assay. The immuneACCESS repertoire file appears here via TCRdb, limited to in-frame rearrangements. These files lack a portion of the clones; in checked studies, under half of the deficit traces to unresolved V genes, and the cause of the others is not known. The sample records about 200,000 clones, 80% to 95% of which are singletons. The ten biggest clones cover over 0.75% of the sample. Sequenced material: peripheral blood. The receptors here all came from a man aged 55-75 years with COVID-19, enrolled during active disease.

The chain uses TRBV11-3 and TRBJ2-1, with TRBD2 matching over 7 bases. Germline V lookup: CDR1 SGHNT, CDR2 YENEEA. The CDR3 sequence is 15 residues long. With 3 bases clipped from V and 1 base from J, the junction kept 3 bases outside the gene matches. CDR3 bases: TGTGCCAGCAGCTTCGGACTAGTTTCCTACAATGAGCAGTTCTTC. Translated, it gives CASSFGLVSYNEQFF.

This chain uses TRBV30 with TRBJ1-4; a possible D gene is TRBD1 (6 bases). The germline V gene has CDR1 GTSNPN and CDR2 SVGIG (reference sequence). Trimming took 5 bases from V and 6 from J, leaving 25 bases between them. The CDR3 is made up of 17 amino acids. DNA of the CDR3: TGTGCCTGGGGACCATTTTCATATCAGGACAGAGATGAAAAACTGTTTTTT. Residues: CAWGPFSYQDRDEKLFF.

This clone was found once. This chain connects TRBV11-2 to TRBJ2-7; 8 nucleotides match TRBD2. CDR3 size: 15 residues. V gave up 5 bases and J gave up 6 bases; unmatched junction bases: 12. The germline V gene encodes CDR1 SGHAT and CDR2 FQNNGV. The CDR3 nucleotides read TGTGCCAGCAGCCCGCCTGAAGGGGCGGGAGGCGAGCAGTACTTC. Encoded protein: CASSPPEGAGGEQYF.

This chain connects TRBV6-5 to TRBJ1-2; 7 bases map to TRBD1. The CDR3 has 15 amino acids. J was trimmed by 0 bases and V by 0 bases; bases with no gene match: 1. Germline V lookup: CDR1 MNHEY, CDR2 SVGAGI. CDR3: CASSYSTGSNYGYTF. The CDR3 DNA reads as TGTGCCAGCAGTTACTCGACAGGGTCTAACTATGGCTACACCTTC.

The rearrangement links TRBV7-2 to TRBJ2-7, with D possibly matching TRBD2 (6 bases). The CDR3 is 14 amino acids. Between the trimmed V and J ends, which lost 1 base and 7 bases, there was a span of 14 bases. CDR1 SGHTA and CDR2 FQGNSA come from the germline V gene. CDR3 nucleotides: TGTGCCAGCAGCTTAGTTGCGGGGTACCATGAGCAGTACTTC. Residues: CASSLVAGYHEQYF.

The rearrangement uses TRBV27 and TRBJ1-4; perhaps TRBD1 as D (5 bases). This CDR3 has 14 residues. The germline V and J ends were trimmed by 4 bases and 5 bases, with 11 bases remaining between them. The germline V gene has CDR1 MNHEY and CDR2 SMNVEV (reference sequence). The CDR3 loop is CASSSWGSNEKLFF. CDR3 coding DNA: TGTGCCAGCAGTTCCTGGGGCTCGAATGAAAAACTGTTTTTT.

The V and J genes are TRBV19 and TRBJ2-3, with 10 positions matching TRBD2. The V gene end was trimmed by 6 bases and the J gene end by 2 bases; junction bases not matched to a gene: 8. Germline-derived CDR1 and CDR2 are LNHDA and SQIVND (reference sequence). The CDR3 extends over 16 amino acids. The CDR3 loop reads CASRKLAGLTTDTQYF. The CDR3, as DNA: TGTGCCAGTAGGAAACTAGCGGGGTTAACCACAGATACGCAGTATTTT.

This chain uses TRBV3-1 (or the pseudogene TRBV3-2) with TRBJ1-2; a possible D gene is TRBD1 (5 bases). This CDR3 has 14 residues. V lost 1 base, J lost 3 bases, and 9 bases lay in between. In germline, CDR1 is LGHDT, CDR2 YNNKEL (reference sequence). CDR3 amino acids: CASSQGGGHYGYTF. The CDR3 DNA sequence: TGTGCCAGCAGCCAAGGGGGCGGCCACTATGGCTACACCTTC.

The sample holds one count of this clone. This chain uses TRBV28 with TRBJ1-5; a possible D gene is TRBD1 (5 bases). Germline CDR1 reads MDHEN; CDR2 reads SYDVKM. The V and J ends lost 3 bases and 5 bases respectively, with 8 bases between them. This CDR3 comprises 13 residues. The CDR3 protein is CASSFRRDQPQHF. The CDR3 DNA follows: TGTGCCAGCAGTTTCCGCAGGGATCAGCCCCAGCATTTT.

The V and J genes are TRBV28 and TRBJ2-3; the D gene is possibly TRBD2 (5 bases). In germline, CDR1 is MDHEN, CDR2 SYDVKM. The V and J ends lost 6 bases and 2 bases respectively, with 15 bases between them. This CDR3 contains 15 residues. CDR3 in amino acids: CASSRTGRPTDTQYF. The CDR3 region has the DNA TGTGCCAGCAGCCGGACGGGGAGACCCACAGATACGCAGTATTTT.

V gene TRBV5-1 combines with J gene TRBJ2-1; D is possibly TRBD1 (6 bases). Trimming stripped 1 base from V and 5 bases from J, with 13 bases between. The CDR3 totals 15 residues. Germline lookup yields CDR1 SGHRS and CDR2 YFSETQ. Written as DNA, the CDR3 is TGCGCCAGCAGCTTGACGGGACACAACGACAATGAGCAGTTCTTC. It translates to CASSLTGHNDNEQFF.

The J gene is TRBJ2-7, the V gene TRBV27, with D perhaps TRBD2 (5 bases). Germline V gene lookup returns CDR1 MNHEY and CDR2 SMNVEV (reference sequence). Trimming stripped 1 base from V and 3 bases from J, with 7 bases between. The CDR3 length is 13 residues. This chain's CDR3 is CASSLYRGYEQYF. CDR3 DNA sequence: TGTGCCAGCAGTTTATATCGGGGCTACGAGCAGTACTTC.

This rearrangement joins TRBV4-3 to TRBJ2-4, with TRBD1 matching 9 bases. From germline, CDR1 is LGHNA and CDR2 YSLEER. The CDR3 loop spans 18 amino acids. J gave up 1 base and V 2 bases, and 9 bases lay outside the gene matches. As DNA, the CDR3 is TGCGCCAGCAGCCAAAATTCCGACAGGGGGTTTGCCAAAAACATTCAGTACTTC. This gives the protein CASSQNSDRGFAKNIQYF.

This clone was detected only once. The sample carries other DNA sequences with the same CDR3. This chain joins TRBV6-4 and TRBJ1-5; D gene unclear. Trimming cost V 6 bases and J 2 bases, with 14 bases left between them. Per germline, CDR1 MRHNA and CDR2 SNTAGT. This CDR3 comprises 15 residues. CDR3 loop: CASSGGRRGNQPQHF. CDR3 coding DNA: TGTGCCAGCAGCGGCGGACGGCGGGGCAATCAGCCCCAGCATTTT.

J is TRBJ2-1 and V is TRBV19, with 8 bases matching TRBD2. The CDR3 is 14 amino acids. Trimming took 6 bases from V and 4 from J; bases not matched to a gene: 5. The germline gives CDR1 LNHDA, CDR2 SQIVND (reference sequence). The DNA for the CDR3 is TGTGCCAGTAGCCTTAGCGGGATATACAATGAGCAGTTCTTC. The encoded protein is CASSLSGIYNEQFF.

J is TRBJ1-1 and V is TRBV6-2 or TRBV6-3, with 8 bases lining up with TRBD1. This CDR3 has 16 residues. The germline V gene encodes CDR1 MNHEY and CDR2 SVGEGT. With 2 bases clipped from V and 2 bases from J, the junction kept 7 bases outside the gene matches. The CDR3 sequence is CASSYPRTGLNTEAFF. Written as DNA, the CDR3 is TGTGCCAGCAGTTACCCGAGGACAGGGTTAAACACTGAAGCTTTCTTT.

Note on this clone: At one boundary the junction diverges from the germline segment, which might be a read error. CDR3 bases: TGTGCCAGCACCCAGAGGGAGGGCCGGGTCTTC. Its translation: CASTQREGRVF. The chain has TRBV2 and TRBJ2-1, with 7 bases aligning to TRBD2. CDR1 and CDR2 (germline): SNHLY, FYNNEI. The CDR3 loop spans 11 amino acids.

The chain is built from TRBV9 and TRBJ1-1; D call uncertain. V was pared by 1 base and J by 3 bases, with 10 bases between. This CDR3 has 14 residues. Germline CDR1 SGDLS, CDR2 YYNGEE. The CDR3 here is CASSVLPGDTEAFF. DNA for the CDR3: TGTGCCAGCAGCGTACTTCCGGGAGACACTGAAGCTTTCTTT. Full variable domain (missing parts from reference TRBV9 and TRBJ1-1): DSGVTQTPKHLITATGQRVTLRCSPRSGDLSVYWYQQSLDQGLQFLIQYYNGEERAKGNILERFSAQQFPDLHSELNLSSLELGDSALYFCASSVLPGDTEAFFGQGTRLTVV.

The J gene is TRBJ1-6, the V gene TRBV19; no clear D. Germline V CDR1 and CDR2: LNHDA, SQIVND (reference sequence). V was trimmed by 8 bases and J by 13 bases, leaving 15 bases between them. CDR3 length equals 12 residues. In DNA, the CDR3 is TGTGCCAGTTCTAAACGCGGGATTCCCCTCCACTTT. This gives the protein CASSKRGIPLHF.

The chain carries TRBV3-1 (or the pseudogene TRBV3-2) and TRBJ1-4; TRBD1 matches at 12 bases. Unmatched junction bases numbered 5, after V lost 3 bases and J lost 12 bases. CDR1 is LGHDT and CDR2 is YNNKEL in the germline V gene (reference sequence). This CDR3 is built from 14 residues. The CDR3 bases are TGTGCCAGCAGCCATGGGACAGGGGGCAGGGAACTGTTTTTT. Translating gives CASSHGTGGRELFF.

The chain links TRBV27 to TRBJ2-1, with D perhaps matching TRBD2 (6 bases). This CDR3 is 13 amino acids long. V shed 1 base and J shed 13 bases, with 14 bases lying between them. Germline V gene lookup returns CDR1 MNHEY and CDR2 SMNVEV (reference sequence). CDR3 sequence: CASSLFTGDPQFF. The DNA for the CDR3 is TGTGCCAGCAGTTTATTTACGGGAGACCCCCAGTTCTTC.

The V gene is TRBV27, the J gene TRBJ1-2; the D gene is possibly TRBD1 (6 bases). Trimming cost V 4 bases and J 8 bases, with 23 bases left between them. The CDR3 spans 16 residues. Germline CDR1 and CDR2: MNHEY and SMNVEV (reference sequence). The CDR3: CASSSALSGGPFGYTF. For the CDR3, the DNA is TGTGCCAGCAGTTCCGCGTTGAGCGGGGGCCCCTTCGGCTACACCTTC.

The chain is built from TRBV19 and TRBJ1-2; D is ambiguous. This CDR3 is 13 amino acids long. Per germline, CDR1 LNHDA and CDR2 SQIVND (reference sequence). V lost 5 bases to trimming and J lost 2 bases, with 9 bases between them. For the CDR3, the DNA is TGTGCCAGTAGTTTAAATACAAACTATGGCTACACCTTC. Translated, it gives CASSLNTNYGYTF.

The gene calls are TRBV18 and TRBJ1-2; D not certain. There are 15 residues in the CDR3. The V gene's germline CDR1 is KGHSH and CDR2 LQKENI. With 6 bases removed from V and 0 bases from J, the gap between germline ends came to 14 bases. CDR3: CASSQMAASNYGYTF. The CDR3 DNA reads TGTGCCAGCTCCCAAATGGCGGCATCTAACTATGGCTACACCTTC. Full variable domain (missing parts from reference TRBV18 and TRBJ1-2): NAGVMQNPRHLVRRRGQEARLRCSPMKGHSHVYWYRQLPEEGLKFMVYLQKENIIDESGMPKERFSAEFPKEGPSILRIQQVVRGDSAAYFCASSQMAASNYGYTFGSGTRLTVV.

The chain has TRBV6-5 and TRBJ1-2; weak D call: TRBD1 (5 bases). This CDR3 has 15 residues. Germline CDR1 reads MNHEY; CDR2 reads SVGAGI. Trimming shortened V by 0 bases and J by 0 bases, and 8 bases separated the two germline ends. The CDR3 nucleotides read TGTGCCAGCAGTTACTCGGGGGGAGCTAACTATGGCTACACCTTC. It codes for CASSYSGGANYGYTF.

V is TRBV7-2 and J is TRBJ2-7; D is ambiguous. Germline assignment: CDR1 SGHTA and CDR2 FQGNSA. This CDR3 contains 13 residues. Trimming removed 5 bases from V and 2 bases from J, with 10 bases in between. In DNA form, the CDR3 reads TGTGCCAGCAGCGCGGCAGAGGCCTACGAGCAGTACTTC. Translation: CASSAAEAYEQYF.

V is TRBV11-2 and J is TRBJ2-3; D may be TRBD1 (5 bases). With 1 base removed from V and 2 bases from J, the gap between germline ends came to 16 bases. Germline V CDR1 and CDR2: SGHAT, FQNNGV. The CDR3 sequence is 17 residues long. The CDR3 DNA sequence: TGTGCCAGCAGCTTAGCCCGACAGACTGCCCTCACAGATACGCAGTATTTT. Its protein is CASSLARQTALTDTQYF.

The chain is built from TRBV7-3 and TRBJ2-2; D unresolved. The germline V and J ends were trimmed by 2 bases and 4 bases, with 14 bases remaining between them. This CDR3 is 16 amino acids long. The germline V gene encodes CDR1 SGHTA and CDR2 FQGTGA. This CDR3 is CASSLLGGRRTGELFF. The CDR3 bases are TGTGCCAGCAGCTTACTTGGTGGCAGGCGCACCGGGGAGCTGTTTTTT.

J is TRBJ2-6 and V is TRBV4-2; no firm D call. The CDR3 is 16 amino acids. V lost 4 bases, J lost 1 base, and 11 bases lay in between. Per germline, CDR1 LGHNA and CDR2 YNFKEQ. The CDR3 coding sequence is TGTGCCAGCAGCCGATCAGGTGTTTCTGGGGCCAACGTCCTGACTTTC. Protein: CASSRSGVSGANVLTF.